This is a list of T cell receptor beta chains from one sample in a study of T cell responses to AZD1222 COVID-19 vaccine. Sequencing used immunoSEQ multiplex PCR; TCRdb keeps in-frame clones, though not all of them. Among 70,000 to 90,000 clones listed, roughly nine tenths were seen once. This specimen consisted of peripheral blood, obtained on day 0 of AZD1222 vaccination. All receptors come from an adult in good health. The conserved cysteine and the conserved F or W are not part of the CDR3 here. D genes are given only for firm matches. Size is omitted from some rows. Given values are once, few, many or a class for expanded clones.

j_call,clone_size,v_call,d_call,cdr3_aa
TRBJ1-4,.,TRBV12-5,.,ASGLSAGSFNEKLF
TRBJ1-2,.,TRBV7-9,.,ASSLALQGRGYT
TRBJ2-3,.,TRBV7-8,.,ASSKSGLGSVSSTDTQY
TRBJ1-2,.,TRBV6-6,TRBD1,ASLTGQGGFHGYT
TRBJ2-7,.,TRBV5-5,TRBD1,ASSKGQGFGAYEQY
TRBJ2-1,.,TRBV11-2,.,ASSLAPYPNNEQF
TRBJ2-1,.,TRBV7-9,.,ASSLYEQF
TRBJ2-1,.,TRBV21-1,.,ASSKSPPGLLAGGGRNEQF
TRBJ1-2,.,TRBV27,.,ASSVTGTAGYT
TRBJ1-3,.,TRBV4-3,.,ASSQDSRSGNTIY
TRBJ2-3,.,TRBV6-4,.,ASSDGTRSTDTQY
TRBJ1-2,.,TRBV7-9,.,ASSHYRVGYT
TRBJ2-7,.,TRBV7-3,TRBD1,ASSLNRGYEQY
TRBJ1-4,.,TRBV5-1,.,ASSLDWPNEKLF
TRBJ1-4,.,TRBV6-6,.,ASSYPQGRYGEKLF
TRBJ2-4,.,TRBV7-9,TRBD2,ASSFLTSGRGKNIQY
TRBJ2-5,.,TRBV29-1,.,SVSDSQETQY
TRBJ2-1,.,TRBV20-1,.,SASLATDEQF
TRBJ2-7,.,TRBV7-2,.,ASSLAGAPPYEQY
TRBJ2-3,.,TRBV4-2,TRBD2,ASSQVELAGQDTQY
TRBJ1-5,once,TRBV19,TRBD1,ASSLRTGHSNQPQH
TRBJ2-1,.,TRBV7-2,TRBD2,ASSPPGLAGNNEQF